This record looks at one T cell receptor (beta chain) sequence and its context. Its antigen is still unknown. The data derive from a study of T cells in Graves' hyperthyroidism and ophthalmopathy. Study-wide points: Ophthalmopathy and stable hyperthyroidism were told apart by a 13 V-J model.

The PBMCs were sourced from fresh peripheral blood (10 ml). From RNA transcripts, TCR beta CDR3 regions were amplified. First-round RT-PCR with HTBI primers amplified the TCR CDR3 region. TCRdb redid the calling of the multiplex PCR reads with MiXCR, one entry per CDR3 protein. The sample records 500,000 to 750,000 distinct CDR3 sequences, 14% being singletons. V dropped 3 bases and J dropped 4 bases, with 13 bases sitting between them. This CDR3 region has 14 residues. Germline lookup yields CDR1 DFQATT and CDR2 SNEGSKA (reference sequence). This receptor was identified in a woman younger than 30 with Graves' ophthalmopathy. The rearrangement uses TRBV20-1 and TRBJ2-1; weak D call: TRBD2 (5 bases). What was sequenced was blood. The CDR3 DNA reads as TGCAGTGCTAGTTGGGCGGGTAGATACAATGAGCAGTTCTTC. Translated, it gives CSASWAGRYNEQFF.